This T cell receptor (beta chain) stems from a study of blood T cell repertoires in COVID-19. Study details: The samples span acute and convalescent COVID-19 from the United States, Italy and Spain.

Sequencing was performed with immunoSEQ multiplex PCR; in TCRdb, only in-frame clones are kept and a portion is missing. The sample yields more than 95,000 clones, roughly 83% seen once. CDR3 size: 15 residues. The trim removed 5 bases at V and 6 bases at J, leaving 6 bases unmatched. Germline CDR1 MDHEN, CDR2 SYDVKM. The source is a human donor in a cohort sampled during active COVID-19. The sequencing input was peripheral blood. The chain couples TRBV28 to TRBJ2-3; 12 bases line up with TRBD2. The CDR3 region has the DNA TGTGCCAGCAGTCTCCTAGCGGGAGGGCTGGATACGCAGTATTTT. As protein: CASSLLAGGLDTQYF.